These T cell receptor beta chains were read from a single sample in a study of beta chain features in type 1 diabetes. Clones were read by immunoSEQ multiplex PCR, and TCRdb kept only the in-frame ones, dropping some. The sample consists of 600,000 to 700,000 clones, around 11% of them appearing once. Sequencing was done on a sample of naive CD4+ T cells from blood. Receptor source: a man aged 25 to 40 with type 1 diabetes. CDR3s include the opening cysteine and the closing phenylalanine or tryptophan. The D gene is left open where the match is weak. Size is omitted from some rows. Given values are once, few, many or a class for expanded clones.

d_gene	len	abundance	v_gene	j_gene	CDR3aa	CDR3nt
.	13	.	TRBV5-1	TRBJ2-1	CASRSGPPGEQFF	TGCGCCAGCAGATCTGGGCCCCCCGGAGAGCAGTTCTTC
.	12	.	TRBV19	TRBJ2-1	CASSTQGYEQFF	TGTGCCAGTAGTACACAGGGATACGAGCAGTTCTTC
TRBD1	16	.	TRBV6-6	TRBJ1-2	CASSSDSRGLGYGYTF	TGTGCCAGCAGTTCAGATTCCAGGGGGCTGGGCTATGGCTACACCTTC
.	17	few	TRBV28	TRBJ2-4	CASSLPARGEANDIQYF	TGTGCCAGCAGTCTTCCAGCCAGGGGGGAAGCGAATGACATTCAGTACTTC
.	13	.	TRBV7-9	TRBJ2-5	CASSPEGLSSQYF	TGTGCCAGCAGCCCAGAGGGCCTTTCGTCACAGTACTTC
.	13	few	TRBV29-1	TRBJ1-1	CSVVGQTNTEAFF	TGCAGCGTTGTAGGGCAGACCAACACTGAAGCTTTCTTT
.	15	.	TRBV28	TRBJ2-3	CASSQSGRNTDTQYF	TGTGCCAGCAGTCAATCAGGACGTAACACAGATACGCAGTATTTT
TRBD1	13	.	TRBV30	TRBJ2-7	CAWRGDRGLEQYF	TGTGCCTGGAGGGGTGACAGGGGGCTTGAGCAGTACTTC
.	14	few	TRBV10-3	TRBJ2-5	CAISDRDPRETQYF	TGTGCCATCAGTGACCGCGACCCAAGAGAGACCCAGTACTTC
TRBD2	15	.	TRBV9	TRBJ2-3	CASSIGLAETDTQYF	TGTGCCAGCAGCATCGGACTAGCGGAAACAGATACGCAGTATTTT
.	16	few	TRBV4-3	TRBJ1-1	CASSQGTGNMNTEAFF	TGCGCCAGCAGCCAAGGAACGGGAAATATGAACACTGAAGCTTTCTTT
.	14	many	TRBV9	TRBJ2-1	CASSVVAGWDEQFF	TGTGCCAGCAGCGTAGTGGCCGGGTGGGATGAGCAGTTCTTC
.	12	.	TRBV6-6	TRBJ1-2	CASSYRAAGYTF	TGTGCCAGCAGTTACAGGGCGGCTGGCTACACCTTC
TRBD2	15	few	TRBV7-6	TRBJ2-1	CASSSTSGGDNEQFF	TGTGCCAGCAGCTCTACTAGCGGGGGGGACAATGAGCAGTTCTTC
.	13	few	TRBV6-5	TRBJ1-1	CATRRGGGTEAFF	TGTGCCACCCGGCGGGGAGGAGGCACTGAAGCTTTCTTT
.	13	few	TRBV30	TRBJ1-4	CAWSSGVEEKLFF	TGTGCCTGGAGCAGTGGGGTGGAAGAAAAACTGTTTTTT
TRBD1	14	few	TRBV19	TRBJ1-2	CASSIPGQGYGYTF	TGTGCCAGTAGCATTCCGGGACAGGGGTATGGCTACACCTTC
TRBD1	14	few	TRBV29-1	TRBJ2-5	CSGTPGQVGETQYF	TGCAGCGGCACCCCGGGACAGGTCGGGGAGACCCAGTACTTC
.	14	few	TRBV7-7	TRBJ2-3	CASSPSGLTDTQYF	TGTGCCAGCAGCCCCTCAGGGCTCACAGATACGCAGTATTTT
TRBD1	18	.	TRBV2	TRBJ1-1	CASSEGPGHRGRNTEAFF	TGTGCCAGCAGTGAAGGACCGGGACACAGGGGGAGGAACACTGAAGCTTTCTTT
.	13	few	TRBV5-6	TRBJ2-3	CASSLGRTDTQYF	TGTGCCAGCAGCTTAGGCCGGACAGATACGCAGTATTTT
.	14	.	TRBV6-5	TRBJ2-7	CASRRTIMAYEQYF	TGTGCCAGCAGGCGGACTATAATGGCGTACGAGCAGTACTTC
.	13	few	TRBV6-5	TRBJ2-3	CASSPRPTDTQYF	TGTGCCAGCAGTCCCAGGCCCACAGATACGCAGTATTTT
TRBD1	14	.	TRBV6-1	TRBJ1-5	CASRVTGSNQPQHF	TGTGCCAGCAGGGTGACAGGGAGCAATCAGCCCCAGCATTTT
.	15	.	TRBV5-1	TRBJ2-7	CASSLEPGVYYEQYF	TGCGCCAGCAGCTTGGAGCCAGGGGTGTACTACGAGCAGTACTTC
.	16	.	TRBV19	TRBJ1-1	CASSIRQGNSNTEAFF	TGTGCCAGTAGTATCCGGCAGGGCAATTCGAACACTGAAGCTTTCTTT
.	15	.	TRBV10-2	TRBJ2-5	CASSDPEAQLGPQYF	TGCGCCAGCAGTGATCCGGAGGCCCAACTGGGGCCCCAGTACTTC
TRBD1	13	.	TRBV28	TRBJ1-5	CASRTGANQPQHF	TGTGCCAGCCGGACAGGGGCCAATCAGCCCCAGCATTTT
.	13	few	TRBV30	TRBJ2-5	CAWSVGGRETQYF	TGTGCCTGGAGTGTGGGCGGGCGGGAGACCCAGTACTTC
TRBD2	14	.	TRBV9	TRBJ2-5	CASSGGGPEETQYF	TGTGCCAGCAGCGGCGGGGGGCCTGAGGAGACCCAGTACTTC